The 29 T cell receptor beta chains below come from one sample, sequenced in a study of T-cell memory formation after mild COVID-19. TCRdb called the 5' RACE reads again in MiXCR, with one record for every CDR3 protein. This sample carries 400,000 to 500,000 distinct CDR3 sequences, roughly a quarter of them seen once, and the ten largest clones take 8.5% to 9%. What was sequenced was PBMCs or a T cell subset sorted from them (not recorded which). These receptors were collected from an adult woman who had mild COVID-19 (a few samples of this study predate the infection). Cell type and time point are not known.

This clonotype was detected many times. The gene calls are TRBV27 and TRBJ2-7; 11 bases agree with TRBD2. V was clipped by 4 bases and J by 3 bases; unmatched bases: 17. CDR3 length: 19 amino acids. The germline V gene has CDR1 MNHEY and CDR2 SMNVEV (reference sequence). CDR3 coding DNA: TGTGCCAGCAGTTCGAACGGACTAGCGGGTAAGGTTAACGTCTACGAGCAGTACTTC. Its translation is CASSSNGLAGKVNVYEQYF.

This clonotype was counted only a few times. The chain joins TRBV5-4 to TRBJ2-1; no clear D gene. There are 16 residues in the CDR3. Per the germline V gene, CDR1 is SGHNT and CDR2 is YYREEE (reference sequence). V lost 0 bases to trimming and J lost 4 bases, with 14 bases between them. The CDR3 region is CASSLGRPPEYNEQFF. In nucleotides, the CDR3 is TGTGCCAGCAGCTTGGGTCGACCACCGGAATACAATGAGCAGTTCTTC.

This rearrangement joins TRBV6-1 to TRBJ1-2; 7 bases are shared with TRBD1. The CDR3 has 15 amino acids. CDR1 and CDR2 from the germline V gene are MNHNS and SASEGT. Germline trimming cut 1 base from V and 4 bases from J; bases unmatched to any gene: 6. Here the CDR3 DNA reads TGTGCCAGCAGTGAAGGTGGGGGACAGATCTATGGCTACACCTTC. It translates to CASSEGGGQIYGYTF.

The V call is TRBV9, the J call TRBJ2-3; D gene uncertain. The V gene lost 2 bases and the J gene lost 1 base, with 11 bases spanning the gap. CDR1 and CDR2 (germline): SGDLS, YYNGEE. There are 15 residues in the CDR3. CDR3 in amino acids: CASSVEGLGTDTQYF. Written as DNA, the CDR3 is TGTGCCAGCAGCGTCGAAGGGTTGGGCACAGATACGCAGTATTTT. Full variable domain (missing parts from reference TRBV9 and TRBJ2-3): DSGVTQTPKHLITATGQRVTLRCSPRSGDLSVYWYQQSLDQGLQFLIQYYNGEERAKGNILERFSAQQFPDLHSELNLSSLELGDSALYFCASSVEGLGTDTQYFGPGTRLTVL.

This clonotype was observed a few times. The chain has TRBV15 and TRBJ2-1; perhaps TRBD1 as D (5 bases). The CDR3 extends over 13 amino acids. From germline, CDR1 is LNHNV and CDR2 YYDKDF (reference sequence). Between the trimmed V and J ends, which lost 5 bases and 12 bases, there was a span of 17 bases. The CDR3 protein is CATSGVAGIGQFF. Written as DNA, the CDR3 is TGTGCCACCAGCGGCGTTGCAGGGATTGGGCAGTTCTTC.

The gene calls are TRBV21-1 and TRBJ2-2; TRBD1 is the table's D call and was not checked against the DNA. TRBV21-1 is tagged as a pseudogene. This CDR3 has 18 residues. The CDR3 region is CASSDGCRDRGKGGELFF. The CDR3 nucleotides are TGTGCCAGCAGCGATGGATGCCGGGACAGGGGGAAGGGCGGGGAGCTGTTTTTT.

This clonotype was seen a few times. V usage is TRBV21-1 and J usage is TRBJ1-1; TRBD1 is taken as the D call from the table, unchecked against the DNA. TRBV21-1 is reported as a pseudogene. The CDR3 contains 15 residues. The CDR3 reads CASSKQGRGGEEAFF. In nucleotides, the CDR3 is TGTGCCAGCAGCAAACAGGGGCGCGGGGGCGAGGAAGCTTTCTTT.

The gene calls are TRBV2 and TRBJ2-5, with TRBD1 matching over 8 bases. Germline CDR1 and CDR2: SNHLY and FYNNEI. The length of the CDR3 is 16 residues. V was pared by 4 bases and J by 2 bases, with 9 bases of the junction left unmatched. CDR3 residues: CASSGRTGPFQETQYF. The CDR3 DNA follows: TGTGCCAGCAGTGGTAGGACAGGGCCGTTTCAAGAGACCCAGTACTTC.

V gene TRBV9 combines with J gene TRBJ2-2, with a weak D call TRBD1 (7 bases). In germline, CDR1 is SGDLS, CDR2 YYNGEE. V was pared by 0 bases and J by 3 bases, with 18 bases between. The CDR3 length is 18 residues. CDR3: CASSVGGVDRDYTGELFF. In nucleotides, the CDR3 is TGTGCCAGCAGCGTAGGCGGGGTTGACAGGGACTACACCGGGGAGCTGTTTTTT.

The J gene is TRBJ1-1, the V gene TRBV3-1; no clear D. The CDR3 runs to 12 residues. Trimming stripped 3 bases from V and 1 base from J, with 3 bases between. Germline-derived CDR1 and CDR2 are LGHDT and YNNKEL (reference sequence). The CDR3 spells CASSHGNTEAFF. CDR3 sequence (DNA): TGTGCCAGCAGCCACGGGAACACTGAAGCTTTCTTT.

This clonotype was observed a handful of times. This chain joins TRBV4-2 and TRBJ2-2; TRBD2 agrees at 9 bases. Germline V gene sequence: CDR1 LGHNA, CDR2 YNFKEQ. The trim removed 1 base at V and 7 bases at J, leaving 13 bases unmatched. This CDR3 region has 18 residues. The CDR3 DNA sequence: TGTGCCAGCAGCCAAGGGGGCTCAGCGGGAGGATCCCTCGGGGAGCTGTTTTTT. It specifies CASSQGGSAGGSLGELFF.

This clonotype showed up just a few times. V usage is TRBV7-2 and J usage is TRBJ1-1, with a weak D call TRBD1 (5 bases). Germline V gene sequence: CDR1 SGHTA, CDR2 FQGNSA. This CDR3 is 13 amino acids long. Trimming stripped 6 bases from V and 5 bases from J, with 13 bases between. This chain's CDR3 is CASRSPGGTEAFF. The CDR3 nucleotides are TGTGCCAGCAGGTCACCGGGGGGGACTGAAGCTTTCTTT.

This CDR3 reads CASSVVGLGETQYF. The CDR3 bases are TGTGCCAGCAGCGTAGTAGGACTGGGCGAGACCCAGTACTTC. The chain couples TRBV9 to TRBJ2-5; a possible D gene is TRBD2 (5 bases). CDR3 length: 14 residues. Germline CDR1 reads SGDLS; CDR2 reads YYNGEE. V was pared by 0 bases and J by 5 bases, with 11 bases between.

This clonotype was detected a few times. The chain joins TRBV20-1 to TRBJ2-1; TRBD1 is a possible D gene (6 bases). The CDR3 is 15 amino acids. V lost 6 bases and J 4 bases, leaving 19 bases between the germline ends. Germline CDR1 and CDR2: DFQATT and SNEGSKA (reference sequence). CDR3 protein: CSATFPLGGYNEQFF. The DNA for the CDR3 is TGCAGTGCCACGTTTCCCCTAGGGGGATACAATGAGCAGTTCTTC.

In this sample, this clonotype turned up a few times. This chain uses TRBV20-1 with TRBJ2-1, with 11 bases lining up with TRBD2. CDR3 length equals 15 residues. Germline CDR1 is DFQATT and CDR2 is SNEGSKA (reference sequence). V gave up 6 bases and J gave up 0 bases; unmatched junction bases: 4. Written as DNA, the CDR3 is TGCAGTGCAGTAGCGGGGGGGAGCTCCTACAATGAGCAGTTCTTC. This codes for CSAVAGGSSYNEQFF.

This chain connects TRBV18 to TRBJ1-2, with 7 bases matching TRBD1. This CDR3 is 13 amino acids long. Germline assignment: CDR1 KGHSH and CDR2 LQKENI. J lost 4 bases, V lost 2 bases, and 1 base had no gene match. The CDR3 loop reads CASSPDRAYGYTF. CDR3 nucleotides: TGTGCCAGCTCACCAGACAGGGCCTATGGCTACACCTTC.

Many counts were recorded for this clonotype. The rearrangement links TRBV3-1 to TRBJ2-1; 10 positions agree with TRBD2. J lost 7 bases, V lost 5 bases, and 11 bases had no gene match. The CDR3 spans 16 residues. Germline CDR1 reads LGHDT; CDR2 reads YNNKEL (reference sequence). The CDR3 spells CASSYTYLAGANEQFF. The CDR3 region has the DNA TGTGCCAGCAGCTACACCTATCTAGCGGGAGCTAATGAGCAGTTCTTC.

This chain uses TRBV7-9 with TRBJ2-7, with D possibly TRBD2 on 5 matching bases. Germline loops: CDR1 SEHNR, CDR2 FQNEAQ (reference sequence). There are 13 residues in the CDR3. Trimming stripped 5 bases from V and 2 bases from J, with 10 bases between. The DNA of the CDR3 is TGTGCCAGCAGCCGCCCCGGGGCCTACGAGCAGTACTTC. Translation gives CASSRPGAYEQYF.

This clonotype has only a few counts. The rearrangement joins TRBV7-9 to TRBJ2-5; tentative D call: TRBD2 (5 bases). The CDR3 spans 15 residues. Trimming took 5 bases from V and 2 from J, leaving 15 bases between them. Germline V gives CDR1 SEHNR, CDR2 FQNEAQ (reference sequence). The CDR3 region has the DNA TGTGCCAGCAGCCTCCCGGAGGACCCACAAGAGACCCAGTACTTC. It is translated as CASSLPEDPQETQYF.

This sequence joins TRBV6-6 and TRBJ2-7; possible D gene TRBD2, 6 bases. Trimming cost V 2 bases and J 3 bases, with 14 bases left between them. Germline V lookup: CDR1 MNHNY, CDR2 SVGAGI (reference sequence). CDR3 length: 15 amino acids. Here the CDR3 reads CASSYPGGLYYEQYF. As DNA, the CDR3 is TGTGCCAGCAGTTACCCCGGGGGACTGTACTACGAGCAGTACTTC.

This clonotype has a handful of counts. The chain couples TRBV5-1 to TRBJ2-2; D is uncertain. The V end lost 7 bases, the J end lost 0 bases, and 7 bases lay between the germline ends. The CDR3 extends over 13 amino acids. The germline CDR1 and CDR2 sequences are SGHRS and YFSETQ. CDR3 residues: CASGLANTGELFF. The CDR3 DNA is TGCGCCAGCGGTTTAGCGAACACCGGGGAGCTGTTTTTT. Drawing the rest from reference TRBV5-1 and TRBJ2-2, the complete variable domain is KAGVTQTPRYLIKTRGQQVTLSCSPISGHRSVSWYQQTPGQGLQFLFEYFSETQRNKGNFPGRFSGRQFSNSRSEMNVSTLELGDSALYLCASGLANTGELFFGEGSRLTVL.

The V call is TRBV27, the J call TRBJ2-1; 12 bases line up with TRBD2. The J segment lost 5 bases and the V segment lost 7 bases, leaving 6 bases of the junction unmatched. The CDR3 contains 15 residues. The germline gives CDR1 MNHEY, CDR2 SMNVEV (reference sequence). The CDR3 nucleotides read TGTGCCAGCACTTCGACTAGCGGGAGAGACAATGAGCAGTTCTTC. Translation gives CASTSTSGRDNEQFF.

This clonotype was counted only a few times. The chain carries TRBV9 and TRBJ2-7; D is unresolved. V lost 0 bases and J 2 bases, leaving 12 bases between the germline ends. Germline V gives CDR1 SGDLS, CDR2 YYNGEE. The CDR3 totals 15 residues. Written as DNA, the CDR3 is TGTGCCAGCAGCGTAGGGTCTTCAAATCCCTACGAGCAGTACTTC. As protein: CASSVGSSNPYEQYF.

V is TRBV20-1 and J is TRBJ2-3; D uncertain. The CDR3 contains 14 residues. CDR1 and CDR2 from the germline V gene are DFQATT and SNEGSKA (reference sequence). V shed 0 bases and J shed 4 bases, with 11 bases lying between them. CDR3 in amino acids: CSARDQETSDTQYF. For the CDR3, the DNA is TGCAGTGCTAGAGATCAAGAGACATCAGATACGCAGTATTTT.

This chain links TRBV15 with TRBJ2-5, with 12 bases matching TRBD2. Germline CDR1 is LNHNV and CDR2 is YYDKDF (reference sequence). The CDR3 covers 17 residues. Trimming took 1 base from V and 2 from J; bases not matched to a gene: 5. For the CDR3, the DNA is TGTGCCACCAGCAGAGGACTAGCGGGGGCGTCGCAAGAGACCCAGTACTTC. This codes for CATSRGLAGASQETQYF.

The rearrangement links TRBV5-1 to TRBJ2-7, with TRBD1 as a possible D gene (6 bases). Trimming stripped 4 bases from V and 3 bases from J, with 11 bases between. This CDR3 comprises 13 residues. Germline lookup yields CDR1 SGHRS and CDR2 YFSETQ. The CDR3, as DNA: TGCGCCAGCAGCGACAACAGGGACTACGAGCAGTACTTC. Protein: CASSDNRDYEQYF.

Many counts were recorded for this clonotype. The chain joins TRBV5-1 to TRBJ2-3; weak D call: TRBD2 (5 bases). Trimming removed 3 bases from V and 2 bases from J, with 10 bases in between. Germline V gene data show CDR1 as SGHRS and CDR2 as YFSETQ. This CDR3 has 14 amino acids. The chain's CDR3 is CASSWVGDTDTQYF. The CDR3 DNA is TGCGCCAGCAGCTGGGTCGGGGACACAGATACGCAGTATTTT.

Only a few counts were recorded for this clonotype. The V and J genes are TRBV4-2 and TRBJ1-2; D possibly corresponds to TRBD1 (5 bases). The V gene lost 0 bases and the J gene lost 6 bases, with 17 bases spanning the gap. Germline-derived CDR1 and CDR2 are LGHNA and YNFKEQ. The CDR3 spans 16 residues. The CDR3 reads CASSQDFGQAGDGYTF. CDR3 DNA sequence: TGTGCCAGCAGCCAAGACTTTGGCCAGGCGGGGGATGGCTACACCTTC.

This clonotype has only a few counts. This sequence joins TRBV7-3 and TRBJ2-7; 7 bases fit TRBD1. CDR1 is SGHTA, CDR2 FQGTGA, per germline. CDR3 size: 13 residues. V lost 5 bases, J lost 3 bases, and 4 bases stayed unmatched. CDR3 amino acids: CASSTGVGYEQYF. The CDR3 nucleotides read TGTGCCAGCAGCACAGGGGTCGGCTACGAGCAGTACTTC.